This passage covers 5 T cell receptor beta chains from one sample sequenced in a study of CD8 T cells in cerebrospinal fluid in Alzheimer's disease. TCRdb re-called the 10x single-cell sequencing reads, yielding one record per CDR3 amino acid sequence without DNA. This sample contains approximately 250 distinct CDR3 sequences. The sequencing sample was made of cerebrospinal fluid. Source of these receptors: a human donor in good health.

In terms of frequency, this clonotype is medium-sized (0.01 to 0.1%). This chain links TRBV19 with TRBJ2-7; TCRdb picks TRBD1, but there is no DNA to check that call. This CDR3 has 11 amino acids. In germline, CDR1 is LNHDA, CDR2 SQIVND (reference sequence). CDR3: CATGQALQQYF.

This clonotype counts as large (0.1 to 1%) by frequency. The CDR3 here is CASSSKKILGDEQFF. The V and J genes are TRBV7-9 and TRBJ2-1; TCRdb picks TRBD1, but there is no DNA to check that call. Germline lookup yields CDR1 SEHNR and CDR2 FQNEAQ (reference sequence). The CDR3 is 15 amino acids. The variable domain in full, with the rest retrieved from reference TRBV7-9 and TRBJ2-1, is DTGVSQNPRHKITKRGQNVTFRCDPISEHNRLYWYRQTLGQGPEFLTYFQNEAQLEKSRLLSDRFSAERPKGSFSTLEIQRTEQGDSAMYLCASSSKKILGDEQFFGPGTRLTVL.

The chain has TRBV14 and TRBJ2-2; TCRdb reports TRBD2, a call that lacks DNA to check it against. This CDR3 comprises 14 residues. Germline loops: CDR1 SGHDN, CDR2 FVKESK. This chain's CDR3 is CASSQRGGTGELFF.

By frequency, this clonotype registers large. This rearrangement joins TRBV6-2 or TRBV6-3 to TRBJ2-3; there is no DNA to check the TCRdb D call of TRBD1. The CDR3 length is 14 residues. Germline CDR1 is MNHEY and CDR2 is SVGEGT. The CDR3 reads CASRGRRGTDTQYF.

This clonotype is deemed medium-sized by its frequency. This chain uses TRBV20-1 with TRBJ1-2; TCRdb returns TRBD1, unconfirmable since there is no DNA. This CDR3 is built from 12 residues. Looked up from germline, CDR1 is DFQATT and CDR2 is SNEGSKA (reference sequence). The CDR3 sequence: CSASGTGFGYTF.